The 5 T cell receptor beta chains below were found in one sample sequenced in a study of T cells in narcolepsy. Here immunoSEQ multiplex PCR was the method, and the copy in TCRdb shows in-frame clones only, minus some. In the table there are 15,000 to 20,000 clones, 80% to 90% of which are singletons. The sequenced sample was memory (CD45RA-) CD4+ T cells from blood. The receptors come from a human donor in good health.

V is TRBV6-6 and J is TRBJ2-7; 11 positions match TRBD2. The germline V gene encodes CDR1 MNHNY and CDR2 SVGAGI (reference sequence). The junction had 5 bases not matched to a gene; V was cut back by 7 bases and J by 6 bases. The CDR3 totals 13 residues. CDR3 bases: TGTGCCAGCATCGTAGCGGGGGGGCTCGAGCAGTACTTC. Translating gives CASIVAGGLEQYF.

This chain links TRBV7-2 with TRBJ2-1, with 13 bases aligning to TRBD2. With 5 bases clipped from V and 7 bases from J, the junction kept 5 bases outside the gene matches. This CDR3 has 15 amino acids. The germline V gene has CDR1 SGHTA and CDR2 FQGNSA. The CDR3 DNA sequence: TGTGCCAGCAGCGTACTAGCGGGGGGGTTAAATGAGCAGTTCTTC. Its translation is CASSVLAGGLNEQFF. Complete variable domain (other parts from reference TRBV7-2 and TRBJ2-1): GAGVSQSPSNKVTEKGKDVELRCDPISGHTALYWYRQSLGQGLEFLIYFQGNSAPDKSGLPSDRFSAERTGGSVSTLTIQRTQQEDSAVYLCASSVLAGGLNEQFFGPGTRLTVL.

This clone was recorded once. The chain couples TRBV5-6 to TRBJ2-7; no definite D call. The V gene's germline CDR1 is SGHDT and CDR2 YYEEEE. V was cut by 3 bases and J by 3 bases, with 13 bases left in between. The CDR3 has 14 amino acids. The CDR3 DNA reads as TGTGCCAGCAGCTCCAGTGAGAACCTCTACGAGCAGTACTTC. Amino acids: CASSSSENLYEQYF.

V and J are TRBV18 and TRBJ2-7; TRBD2 matches at 7 bases. V was clipped by 2 bases and J by 3 bases; unmatched bases: 10. This CDR3 is 16 amino acids long. The germline V gene has CDR1 KGHSH and CDR2 LQKENI. This CDR3 is CASSPMAGDLLYEQYF. The CDR3 nucleotides are TGTGCCAGCTCACCAATGGCGGGAGACTTACTCTACGAGCAGTACTTC.

The rearrangement links TRBV18 to TRBJ2-7; 9 nucleotides match TRBD1. This CDR3 region has 14 residues. Germline V gene lookup returns CDR1 KGHSH and CDR2 LQKENI. Losses at the gene ends were 8 bases for V and 5 bases for J; bases not matched to a gene: 10. This chain's CDR3 is CASRGTGQTNEQYF. CDR3 nucleotide sequence: TGTGCCAGCCGCGGGACAGGGCAAACTAACGAGCAGTACTTC.